The next 27 T cell receptor beta chains were all read from a single sample in a study of vaccination and CD4 T cells after COVID-19. Treatment here: approximately 9-day PBMC culture with coronavirus spike peptide pools or control peptides (ViraFEST assay). These TCRs are of unknown antigen specificity. Cultured CD4+ T cell DNA underwent sequencing with the Oncomine TCR Beta short-read assay. Each CDR3 protein is one row after TCRdb ran MiXCR on the PCR reads. The sample consists of about 17,000 distinct CDR3 sequences, roughly 43% of them appearing once. The sequencing here drew on CD4+ T cells from blood, cultured in vitro, taken before SARS-CoV-2 vaccination. All receptors derive from a human donor who had recovered from COVID-19.

V usage is TRBV7-2 and J usage is TRBJ2-4; 10 bases agree with TRBD2. CDR3 length: 15 amino acids. Unmatched junction bases numbered 9, after V lost 6 bases and J lost 7 bases. CDR1 is SGHTA, CDR2 FQGNSA, per germline. The CDR3 protein is CASSSGLAGVNIQYF. CDR3 nucleotide sequence: TGTGCCAGCAGTTCAGGGCTAGCGGGAGTCAACATTCAGTACTTC.

This clonotype was recorded a few times. The chain joins TRBV6-1 to TRBJ1-6; the D is unclear. V lost 8 bases, J lost 5 bases, and 4 bases lay in between. Germline CDR1 reads MNHNS; CDR2 reads SASEGT. This CDR3 region has 11 residues. The CDR3 sequence is CASDDNSPLHF. For the CDR3, the DNA is TGTGCCAGCGACGATAATTCACCCCTCCACTTT.

The chain carries TRBV19 and TRBJ1-1; possible D gene TRBD1, 5 bases. Trimming shortened V by 9 bases and J by 5 bases, and 25 bases separated the two germline ends. The V gene's germline CDR1 is LNHDA and CDR2 SQIVND (reference sequence). This CDR3 contains 16 residues. CDR3 in DNA: TGTGCCAGCGGTCGATCACGGGGGGGGGAGCGGACTGAAGCTTTCTTT. It yields the protein CASGRSRGGERTEAFF.

The CDR3, as DNA: TGTGCCAGCAGTCCTATGGACAGGGACAATGAGCAGTTCTTC. Residues: CASSPMDRDNEQFF. This chain joins TRBV6-1 and TRBJ2-1, with 8 bases that match TRBD1. Per germline, CDR1 MNHNS and CDR2 SASEGT. Germline trimming cut 5 bases from V and 5 bases from J; bases unmatched to any gene: 5. The CDR3 is 14 amino acids.

The chain couples TRBV2 to TRBJ2-3; 11 nucleotides match TRBD2. Per germline, CDR1 SNHLY and CDR2 FYNNEI. Unmatched junction bases numbered 6, after V lost 6 bases and J lost 4 bases. The CDR3 covers 15 residues. This CDR3 is CASRELAGEPDTQYF. The CDR3 DNA sequence: TGTGCCAGCAGGGAACTAGCGGGAGAACCAGATACGCAGTATTTT.

This clonotype was observed a few times. The genes are TRBV19 and TRBJ1-5; 10 nucleotides match TRBD1. Germline CDR1 reads LNHDA; CDR2 reads SQIVND (reference sequence). This CDR3 comprises 15 residues. The trim removed 5 bases at V and 6 bases at J, leaving 7 bases unmatched. This CDR3 is CASSPSTGGIQPQHF. The CDR3 DNA reads TGTGCCAGTAGTCCCTCGACAGGGGGCATTCAGCCCCAGCATTTT. The full variable domain, with the rest looked up from reference TRBV19 and TRBJ1-5, is DGGITQSPKYLFRKEGQNVTLSCEQNLNHDAMYWYRQDPGQGLRLIYYSQIVNDFQKGDIAEGYSVSREKKESFPLTVTSAQKNPTAFYLCASSPSTGGIQPQHFGDGTRLSIL.

The chain recombines TRBV28 with TRBJ2-5, with a weak D call TRBD1 (5 bases). The CDR3 runs to 11 residues. V lost 8 bases and J lost 1, with 5 bases in between. The germline V gene encodes CDR1 MDHEN and CDR2 SYDVKM. CDR3 nucleotide sequence: TGTGCCAGCGGGGCCCAAGAGACCCAGTACTTC. It translates to CASGAQETQYF.

The rearrangement uses TRBV6-2 or TRBV6-3 and TRBJ2-7, with TRBD1 identical over 7 bases. With V trimmed by 6 bases and J by 3 bases, 11 bases remained unmatched. Germline CDR1 is MNHEY and CDR2 is SVGEGT. The CDR3 spans 15 residues. The CDR3, as DNA: TGTGCCAGCAGGAACTTCCGGGACAGCATCTACGAGCAGTACTTC. This translates into CASRNFRDSIYEQYF.

The V gene is TRBV6-1, the J gene TRBJ2-1, with 11 bases identical to TRBD1. The junction had 8 bases not matched to a gene; V was cut back by 6 bases and J by 4 bases. The germline gives CDR1 MNHNS, CDR2 SASEGT. This CDR3 has 16 amino acids. The chain's CDR3 is CASRVSGQGAYNEQFF. The CDR3 DNA reads TGTGCCAGCAGGGTGTCAGGACAGGGGGCATACAATGAGCAGTTCTTC.

The chain has TRBV5-6 and TRBJ1-6; D gene uncertain. Per the germline V gene, CDR1 is SGHDT and CDR2 is YYEEEE. Trimming stripped 0 bases from V and 5 bases from J, with 9 bases between. The CDR3 totals 15 residues. The CDR3 region has the DNA TGTGCCAGCAGCTTGGGGTTTCGCGATAATTCACCCCTCCACTTT. As protein: CASSLGFRDNSPLHF.

The V gene is TRBV7-9, the J gene TRBJ1-5; tentatively, D is TRBD1 (6 bases). The CDR3 is made up of 12 amino acids. V lost 3 bases to trimming and J lost 7 bases, with 7 bases between them. Germline assignment: CDR1 SEHNR and CDR2 FQNEAQ (reference sequence). The CDR3 reads CASSFTGQPQHF. The DNA for the CDR3 is TGTGCCAGCAGCTTCACAGGGCAGCCCCAGCATTTT.

This clonotype has just a few counts. V gene TRBV21-1 combines with J gene TRBJ1-1; TRBD1 reflects the table's D call only, with no check against the DNA. TRBV21-1 is a pseudogene. CDR3 length: 12 residues. This CDR3 reads CAGRSVYLEAFF. The CDR3 nucleotides read TGTGCCGGGCGGAGCGTGTACCTTGAAGCTTTCTTT.

V usage is TRBV7-2 and J usage is TRBJ2-3; possible D gene TRBD2, 5 bases. CDR1 is SGHTA and CDR2 is FQGNSA in the germline V gene. The germline V and J ends were trimmed by 4 bases and 2 bases, with 13 bases remaining between them. There are 15 residues in the CDR3. In DNA, the CDR3 is TGTGCCAGCAGCTATTACCGGACTGACACAGATACGCAGTATTTT. Its protein product is CASSYYRTDTDTQYF.

This clonotype was observed a few times. The genes are TRBV7-6 and TRBJ1-1, with 7 nucleotides matching TRBD1. CDR3 size: 14 residues. Germline V gives CDR1 SGHVS, CDR2 FNYEAQ. V lost 5 bases to trimming and J lost 3 bases; unmatched junction nucleotides: 6. The CDR3 loop is CASSSRQGDTEAFF. The CDR3 DNA is TGTGCCAGCAGCAGCCGACAGGGCGACACTGAAGCTTTCTTT.

The chain is built from TRBV2 and TRBJ2-7; 7 bases fit TRBD2. J lost 3 bases, V lost 6 bases, and 5 bases had no gene match. The CDR3 has 13 residues. Germline V gene lookup returns CDR1 SNHLY and CDR2 FYNNEI. DNA of the CDR3: TGTGCCAGCAGCCGGGACTACTTCTACGAGCAGTACTTC. Translation: CASSRDYFYEQYF.

The V gene is TRBV7-2, the J gene TRBJ2-7; TRBD1 or TRBD2 may be the D gene (6 bases each). V was pared by 3 bases and J by 0 bases, with 9 bases between. The CDR3 spans 14 residues. In germline, CDR1 is SGHTA, CDR2 FQGNSA. In DNA form, the CDR3 reads TGTGCCAGCAGCTTTGAGGGGGGCTCCTACGAGCAGTACTTC. Translation gives CASSFEGGSYEQYF.

This clonotype was observed a few times. The chain links TRBV6-1 to TRBJ2-7; a weak D match, TRBD1 (6 bases). The germline gives CDR1 MNHNS, CDR2 SASEGT. V dropped 6 bases and J dropped 0 bases, with 15 bases sitting between them. This CDR3 has 15 residues. The CDR3 loop reads CASSRDTLNSYEQYF. CDR3 coding DNA: TGTGCCAGCAGCCGGGACACCCTTAACTCCTACGAGCAGTACTTC.

This sequence joins TRBV6-2 or TRBV6-3 and TRBJ1-5; D ambiguous. Between the trimmed V and J ends, which lost 7 bases and 5 bases, there was a span of 18 bases. Germline loops: CDR1 MNHEY, CDR2 SVGEGT. This CDR3 region has 15 residues. CDR3 region: CASTPISWVDQPQHF. CDR3 nucleotide sequence: TGTGCCAGCACTCCGATAAGCTGGGTGGATCAGCCCCAGCATTTT.

The chain uses TRBV20-1 and TRBJ1-3, with no clear D. The length of the CDR3 is 12 residues. The germline CDR1 and CDR2 sequences are DFQATT and SNEGSKA (reference sequence). V gave up 0 bases and J gave up 4 bases, with 4 bases separating them. The CDR3 region is CSARENGNTIYF. The CDR3 DNA is TGCAGTGCTAGAGAGAACGGAAACACCATATATTTT.

The chain recombines TRBV7-9 with TRBJ1-1; 7 bases fit TRBD1. The V gene end was trimmed by 5 bases and the J gene end by 4 bases; junction bases not matched to a gene: 10. The CDR3 is 15 amino acids. Looked up from germline, CDR1 is SEHNR and CDR2 is FQNEAQ (reference sequence). Here the CDR3 reads CASSDGSGGITEAFF. The CDR3 region has the DNA TGTGCCAGCAGCGACGGATCAGGGGGGATCACTGAAGCTTTCTTT.

This clonotype showed up just a few times. The gene calls are TRBV6-5 and TRBJ2-1, with 12 positions matching TRBD2. V shed 4 bases, J shed 7 bases, and the junction held 2 bases outside the gene matches. The length of the CDR3 is 14 residues. Germline loops: CDR1 MNHEY, CDR2 SVGAGI. Written as DNA, the CDR3 is TGTGCCAGCAGTTCGGGACTAGCGGGTAATGAGCAGTTCTTC. Residues: CASSSGLAGNEQFF.

The chain employs TRBV19 and TRBJ2-7; tentatively, D is TRBD1 or TRBD2 (8 bases each). V lost 5 bases to trimming and J lost 0 bases, with 23 bases between them. This CDR3 contains 18 residues. Per germline, CDR1 LNHDA and CDR2 SQIVND (reference sequence). CDR3: CASSPRRGGDRISYEQYF. The CDR3 DNA follows: TGTGCCAGTAGTCCCAGACGGGGGGGGGACAGGATCTCCTACGAGCAGTACTTC.

The rearrangement links TRBV7-2 to TRBJ2-7; 7 nucleotides align to TRBD1. CDR1 and CDR2 (germline): SGHTA, FQGNSA. CDR3 length: 15 residues. Trimming at V came to 2 bases and at J to 3 bases, leaving 7 bases not matched to a gene. The CDR3 nucleotides read TGTGCCAGCAGCTTATCTTTTCAGGGGGACTACGAGCAGTACTTC. It codes for CASSLSFQGDYEQYF. Full variable domain (outside the CDR3, taken from reference TRBV7-2 and TRBJ2-7): GAGVSQSPSNKVTEKGKDVELRCDPISGHTALYWYRQSLGQGLEFLIYFQGNSAPDKSGLPSDRFSAERTGGSVSTLTIQRTQQEDSAVYLCASSLSFQGDYEQYFGPGTRLTVT.

CDR3: CASSYRGRGEKLFF. The CDR3 nucleotides are TGTGCCAGCAGTTACAGGGGGCGAGGTGAAAAACTGTTTTTT. The V call is TRBV27, the J call TRBJ1-4; 9 bases are a match to TRBD1. The germline V gene encodes CDR1 MNHEY and CDR2 SMNVEV (reference sequence). The CDR3 runs 14 residues. J gave up 7 bases and V 4 bases, and 4 bases lay outside the gene matches. Full variable domain (outside the CDR3, taken from reference TRBV27 and TRBJ1-4): EAQVTQNPRYLITVTGKKLTVTCSQNMNHEYMSWYRQDPGLGLRQIYYSMNVEVTDKGDVPEGYKVSRKEKRNFPLILESPSPNQTSLYFCASSYRGRGEKLFFGSGTQLSVL.

V and J are TRBV11-2 and TRBJ1-1; D uncertain. Germline CDR1 reads SGHAT; CDR2 reads FQNNGV. The CDR3 is 15 amino acids. Trimming pared 7 bases from V and 0 bases from J, leaving 15 bases between. The DNA of the CDR3 is TGTGCCAGCAACCTTGGTTGGAGCATGAACACTGAAGCTTTCTTT. Amino acid sequence: CASNLGWSMNTEAFF.

The chain couples TRBV5-1 to TRBJ1-1, with D tentatively TRBD1 (6 bases). CDR3 size: 14 residues. Trimming took 7 bases from V and 0 from J, leaving 13 bases between them. In germline, CDR1 is SGHRS, CDR2 YFSETQ. The CDR3, as DNA: TGCGCCAGCGGGCCAGGGGTACTGAACACTGAAGCTTTCTTT. Protein product: CASGPGVLNTEAFF.

The sample holds a few counts of this clonotype. The chain links TRBV19 to TRBJ1-5, with a weak D call TRBD1 (6 bases). Germline values: CDR1 LNHDA, CDR2 SQIVND (reference sequence). With 4 bases removed from V and 0 bases from J, the gap between germline ends came to 10 bases. This CDR3 contains 15 residues. Here the CDR3 reads CASSRETGSNQPQHF. In nucleotides, the CDR3 is TGTGCCAGTAGTAGAGAGACAGGTAGCAATCAGCCCCAGCATTTT.